The clone carrying this T cell receptor (beta chain) was observed a few times. The data are from a study of blood T cell repertoires in COVID-19. Method: immunoSEQ multiplex PCR; TCRdb's copy keeps in-frame clones and lacks some. Here the sample spans fewer than 300,000 clones, 80% to 90% being singletons. This CDR3 comprises 16 residues. The trim removed 4 bases at V and 0 bases at J, leaving 5 bases unmatched. Germline CDR1 reads SGHRS; CDR2 reads YFSETQ. Sequencing was performed on peripheral blood. The rearrangement uses TRBV5-1 and TRBJ1-5; 9 bases fit TRBD1. The sequence came from a woman aged 45 to 65 who had recovered from COVID-19. The CDR3 nucleotides read TGCGCCAGCAGCCCGGGACAGGGATATAGCAATCAGCCCCAGCATTTT. Translated: CASSPGQGYSNQPQHF.